Following are 20 T cell receptor beta chains from one sample sequenced in a study of cytomegalovirus exposure and HLA in healthy donors. Vbeta (60) and Jbeta (13) primers were used in the PCR. Generated by immunoSEQ multiplex PCR, the TCRdb table keeps only in-frame clones and is missing some. This table holds about 130,000 clones. The sample consisted of PBMCs. These receptors originate from a woman aged 40 to 50 in good health and CMV-seropositive.

V gene TRBV11-2 combines with J gene TRBJ1-1; D ambiguous. V shed 5 bases and J shed 4 bases, with 20 bases lying between them. This CDR3 region has 16 residues. Germline V lookup: CDR1 SGHAT, CDR2 FQNNGV. In DNA, the CDR3 is TGTGCCAGCAGCCCCATACCGAGCGTCGGGAGCACTGAAGCTTTCTTT. Translated, it gives CASSPIPSVGSTEAFF.

The V gene is TRBV13, the J gene TRBJ2-7; 12 nucleotides line up with TRBD2. Germline V lookup: CDR1 PRHDT, CDR2 FYEKMQ (reference sequence). This CDR3 has 15 residues. Trimming at V came to 5 bases and at J to 6 bases, leaving 8 bases not matched to a gene. The CDR3 loop is CASSGRTSGTGEQYF. CDR3 nucleotides: TGTGCCAGCAGCGGACGGACTAGCGGGACTGGCGAGCAGTACTTC.

This chain links TRBV9 with TRBJ2-2; D is perhaps TRBD2 (5 bases). V was pared by 4 bases and J by 7 bases, with 11 bases between. The germline CDR1 and CDR2 sequences are SGDLS and YYNGEE. The CDR3 is 13 residues long. Here the CDR3 DNA reads TGTGCCAGCAGCCCCCGGGGTGACGGGGAGCTGTTTTTT. Its protein is CASSPRGDGELFF.

The chain couples TRBV4-3 to TRBJ2-5, with 8 bases fitting TRBD2. The better agreement between TRBJ2-7 and the DNA end casts doubt on the J call. Germline V gives CDR1 LGHNA, CDR2 YSLEER. The CDR3 extends over 16 amino acids. The CDR3 nucleotides are TGCGCCAGCAGCCCTTCACCAACTAGCGGCGGCTACGAGCAGTACTTC. Its translation: CASSPSPTSGGYEQYF.

This chain links TRBV7-8 with TRBJ2-1, with D perhaps matching TRBD1 (6 bases). Germline-derived CDR1 and CDR2 are SGHVS and FQNEAQ. V lost 1 base and J lost 6, with 16 bases in between. CDR3 length: 16 residues. CDR3 DNA: TGTGCCAGCAGCTTAGGTAGTTTGGGACACATCAATGAGCAGTTCTTC. Protein product: CASSLGSLGHINEQFF.

This chain links TRBV19 with TRBJ2-7, with D possibly being TRBD2 (7 bases). This CDR3 is built from 13 residues. With 6 bases removed from V and 2 bases from J, the gap between germline ends came to 11 bases. Germline CDR1 reads LNHDA; CDR2 reads SQIVND (reference sequence). The CDR3 coding sequence is TGTGCCAGTAGCCGGGGGGCCGCCTACGAGCAGTACTTC. As protein: CASSRGAAYEQYF.

This chain joins TRBV6-4 and TRBJ2-7; D is unclear. The length of the CDR3 is 14 residues. The V gene's germline CDR1 is MRHNA and CDR2 SNTAGT. The CDR3 DNA sequence: TGTGTCTATACGACACCTTCTCCCTCCTACGAGCAGTACTTC. Its translation: CVYTTPSPSYEQYF.

The chain links TRBV5-1 to TRBJ2-1; TRBD2 aligns across 10 bases. Per the germline V gene, CDR1 is SGHRS and CDR2 is YFSETQ. This CDR3 has 16 amino acids. Unmatched junction bases numbered 5, after V lost 0 bases and J lost 5 bases. CDR3 protein: CASSLEGLAENNEQFF. CDR3 sequence (DNA): TGCGCCAGCAGCTTGGAAGGACTAGCGGAAAACAATGAGCAGTTCTTC.

The chain carries TRBV4-1 and TRBJ2-3; 13 bases align to TRBD2. Germline V lookup: CDR1 MGHRA, CDR2 YSYEKL. Trimming at V came to 2 bases and at J to 7 bases, leaving 15 bases not matched to a gene. CDR3 length: 19 residues. This CDR3 is CASSQFSGPRTSGRNTQYF. The CDR3 nucleotides read TGCGCCAGCAGCCAATTCTCGGGCCCACGGACTAGCGGGAGAAATACGCAGTATTTT.

CDR3 region: CASSLDSGAGGEQYF. As DNA, the CDR3 is TGCGCCAGCAGCTTGGACTCTGGGGCGGGAGGCGAGCAGTACTTC. This chain connects TRBV5-1 to TRBJ2-7, with 8 bases aligning to TRBD2. CDR1 SGHRS and CDR2 YFSETQ come from the germline V gene. This CDR3 has 15 residues. J was trimmed by 6 bases and V by 0 bases; bases with no gene match: 8.

The rearrangement links TRBV7-9 to TRBJ2-1; the match to TRBD2 covers 10 bases. The CDR3 extends over 19 amino acids. The V segment lost 2 bases and the J segment 2 bases; nucleotides outside the gene matches: 12. The germline V gene encodes CDR1 SEHNR and CDR2 FQNEAQ (reference sequence). CDR3 in amino acids: CASSLLGASGSGAYNEQFF. CDR3 sequence (DNA): TGTGCCAGCAGCTTATTGGGGGCTAGCGGGAGCGGCGCCTACAATGAGCAGTTCTTC.

The genes are TRBV4-1 and TRBJ2-2; no definite D call. The CDR3 is 14 residues long. Trimming pared 1 base from V and 4 bases from J, leaving 7 bases between. CDR1 and CDR2 (germline): MGHRA, YSYEKL. The CDR3 protein is CASSQALSTGELFF. The DNA of the CDR3 is TGCGCCAGCAGCCAAGCCTTGTCCACCGGGGAGCTGTTTTTT.

The J gene is TRBJ1-1, the V gene TRBV19; D is undetermined. The CDR3 has 13 amino acids. Germline V gene data show CDR1 as LNHDA and CDR2 as SQIVND (reference sequence). The V gene lost 3 bases and the J gene lost 5 bases, with 10 bases spanning the gap. The CDR3 nucleotides read TGTGCCAGTAGTATTCTCCCTCAGACTGAAGCTTTCTTT. Translated: CASSILPQTEAFF.

V and J are TRBV4-1 and TRBJ1-2; D is possibly TRBD1 (6 bases). This CDR3 contains 15 residues. Trimming pared 0 bases from V and 5 bases from J, leaving 13 bases between. The germline CDR1 and CDR2 sequences are MGHRA and YSYEKL. Here the CDR3 reads CASSQDQDRVYGYTF. In nucleotides, the CDR3 is TGCGCCAGCAGCCAAGACCAGGACAGAGTATATGGCTACACCTTC.

This chain uses TRBV29-1 with TRBJ1-2; 7 bases fit TRBD1. This CDR3 contains 14 residues. V trimming: 7 bases; J trimming: 8 bases; junction bases outside the gene matches: 16. CDR1 is SQVTM and CDR2 is ANQGSEA in the germline V gene. The CDR3 DNA sequence: TGCAGCGCTCGAGGGGGGCCAGGGGGGTCCGGCTACACCTTC. This gives the protein CSARGGPGGSGYTF.

This rearrangement joins TRBV27 to TRBJ2-7; 7 bases are shared with TRBD1. V was clipped by 5 bases and J by 3 bases; unmatched bases: 10. CDR1 is MNHEY and CDR2 is SMNVEV in the germline V gene (reference sequence). The length of the CDR3 is 15 residues. CDR3 sequence (DNA): TGTGCCAGCAGTAGCCTGACAGGGCCAGACTACGAGCAGTACTTC. It encodes CASSSLTGPDYEQYF.

The chain has TRBV7-2 and TRBJ1-1; possibly TRBD1 for D (6 bases). V lost 5 bases to trimming and J lost 0 bases, with 13 bases between them. Germline V gives CDR1 SGHTA, CDR2 FQGNSA. The CDR3 runs 15 residues. CDR3 sequence (DNA): TGTGCCAGCAGCCCACGACAGGTCTTGAACACTGAAGCTTTCTTT. This gives the protein CASSPRQVLNTEAFF.

The gene calls are TRBV28 and TRBJ1-5; no definite D call. Trimming pared 5 bases from V and 3 bases from J, leaving 5 bases between. The CDR3 is 12 residues long. Per the germline V gene, CDR1 is MDHEN and CDR2 is SYDVKM. The CDR3 DNA follows: TGTGCCAGCAGTGGGCACAATCAGCCCCAGCATTTT. It is translated as CASSGHNQPQHF.

The chain recombines TRBV2 with TRBJ2-5, with TRBD1 identical over 8 bases. The DNA end is a closer match to TRBJ2-7, so the J assignment may be wrong. Germline V lookup: CDR1 SNHLY, CDR2 FYNNEI. The CDR3 is 14 amino acids. The DNA for the CDR3 is TGTGCCAGCAGTCCAGGGGGCCCCTCGTACGAGCAGTACTTC. Its protein product is CASSPGGPSYEQYF.

This chain links TRBV5-6 with TRBJ1-1; D not resolved. The ends were cut back, 6 bases at V and 7 bases at J, with 10 bases in the middle. CDR1 SGHDT and CDR2 YYEEEE come from the germline V gene. The CDR3 loop spans 11 amino acids. The CDR3 nucleotides read TGTGCCAGCACCTCGCGAGGTGAAGCTTTCTTT. Its translation: CASTSRGEAFF.